This T cell receptor (beta chain) was recovered during a study of Ad26.COV2.S vaccination and SARS-CoV-2 variants. Study-level background: The study gave Ad26.COV2.S intramuscularly, once or twice 56 days apart. Study results and limitations: The breadth of spike-specific CD8+ and CD4+ T cell responses after vaccination was reportedly substantial.

Specified treatment: 15 to 20 received Ad26.COV2.S at low or high dose, single or two shots; roughly five received placebo; per-sample allocation not given. Sampling happened 63 days after the first vaccine or placebo injection. The germline V gene encodes CDR1 MNHEY and CDR2 SVGEGT. The CDR3 length is 13 residues. As for this clone: Its antigen remains unidentified. The junction shows a germline mismatch at one end, possibly a read error.

The table came from immunoSEQ multiplex PCR; TCRdb's copy has only in-frame clones and leaves some out. The sample consists of 200,000 to 250,000 clones, approximately 90% of them appearing once. The chain joins TRBV6-2 or TRBV6-3 to TRBJ2-1, with D perhaps given as TRBD1 or TRBD2 (5 bases each). This sequence was found in a person between 18 and 65 years old who received the Ad26.COV2.S COVID-19 vaccine or a placebo. The sample in question was peripheral blood, obtained in a trial of Ad26.COV2.S vaccine versus placebo. The CDR3 is CASSIPGPAKSIF. DNA of the CDR3: TGTGCCAGCAGCATACCGGGACCAGCTAAAAGCATCTTC.